This passage covers 30 T cell receptor beta chains from one sample sequenced in a study of blood T cells in healthy people across ages. The use of a sample-barcoded 5' primer and a J-beta primer mix characterized a second PCR of about 7 to 12 cycles. A single record per CDR3 protein comes from TCRdb applying MiXCR to the 5' RACE reads. The sample shows around 800,000 distinct CDR3 sequences, roughly 25% of them seen only once. This same sample was also taken into another study, of T cells of mothers and their children.

Sequencing input: blood. These receptors all stem from a boy between 10 and 17 years old in good health.

This clonotype was seen a few times. CDR3 amino acids: CSAKGSGAYQETQYF. The DNA for the CDR3 is TGCAGTGCTAAGGGGAGCGGGGCGTACCAAGAGACCCAGTACTTC. The chain employs TRBV20-1 and TRBJ2-5; 7 bases align to TRBD2. The CDR3 extends over 15 amino acids. Germline trimming cut 4 bases from V and 0 bases from J; bases unmatched to any gene: 8. Germline V lookup: CDR1 DFQATT, CDR2 SNEGSKA (reference sequence).

In this sample, this clonotype turned up a few times. The J gene is TRBJ2-6, the V gene TRBV27; the D gene is possibly TRBD2 (6 bases). This CDR3 contains 15 residues. V gave up 10 bases and J gave up 0 bases, with 13 bases separating them. Germline V gene data show CDR1 as MNHEY and CDR2 as SMNVEV (reference sequence). The CDR3 sequence: CATVGLLSGANVLTF. CDR3 sequence (DNA): TGTGCCACCGTGGGACTTCTCTCTGGGGCCAACGTCCTGACTTTC.

The genes are TRBV2 and TRBJ2-3; D remains ambiguous. Trimming left V 0 bases short and J 6 bases short, with 16 bases between. Germline CDR1 and CDR2: SNHLY and FYNNEI. This CDR3 has 16 amino acids. The CDR3 reads CASSEALGIQADTQYF. Here the CDR3 DNA reads TGTGCCAGCAGTGAAGCTCTAGGAATTCAAGCTGATACGCAGTATTTT.

About this clonotype itself: This sequence may be a read error, since a much larger clone differs from it by one base. This chain uses TRBV7-2 with TRBJ2-5; weak D call: TRBD2 (6 bases). The closer fit of TRBJ2-1 to the DNA end suggests the J call may be wrong. Germline V lookup: CDR1 SGHTA, CDR2 FQGNSA. The CDR3 runs to 14 residues. CDR3 residues: CASSLTRGGNEQFF. The CDR3 DNA sequence: TGTGCCAGCAGCTTGACGCGGGGAGGCAATGAGCAGTTCTTC.

The chain links TRBV28 to TRBJ2-1, with 8 bases matching TRBD2. V shed 7 bases, J shed 3 bases, and the junction held 8 bases outside the gene matches. CDR3 size: 15 residues. Per the germline V gene, CDR1 is MDHEN and CDR2 is SYDVKM. The CDR3 loop is CASKGKLAVYNEQFF. The DNA of the CDR3 is TGTGCCAGCAAAGGCAAACTAGCGGTCTACAATGAGCAGTTCTTC.

In regard to this clonotype: No conserved phenylalanine or tryptophan is present at the end of the CDR3, so a read error is the likely explanation. V gene TRBV18 combines with J gene TRBJ1-2; 9 bases agree with TRBD1. The CDR3 runs to 14 residues. Germline V CDR1 and CDR2: KGHSH, LQKENI. Trimming at V came to 3 bases and at J to 8 bases, leaving 7 bases not matched to a gene. CDR3 amino acids: CASSPGQGTIGYTS. CDR3 nucleotide sequence: TGTGCCAGCTCACCGGGACAGGGAACTATCGGCTACACCTCC.

The rearrangement uses TRBV6-2 or TRBV6-3 and TRBJ2-5, with 9 positions matching TRBD1. The J call may be faulty, since TRBJ2-7 better matches the DNA end. The CDR3 covers 15 residues. Germline V lookup: CDR1 MNHEY, CDR2 SVGEGT. CDR3 region: CASSLGTGSRHEQYF. The CDR3 coding sequence is TGTGCCAGCAGCCTGGGGACAGGGAGCCGACACGAGCAGTACTTC.

This clonotype has more than one count but fewer than ten. The chain joins TRBV15 to TRBJ2-1; D unresolved. V lost 3 bases, J lost 3 bases, and 9 bases lay in between. In germline, CDR1 is LNHNV, CDR2 YYDKDF (reference sequence). This CDR3 contains 14 residues. The CDR3 here is CATSRVAGYNEQFF. In nucleotides, the CDR3 is TGTGCCACCAGCAGGGTTGCAGGCTACAATGAGCAGTTCTTC.

The chain combines TRBV20-1 with TRBJ1-5; 7 bases align to TRBD1. This CDR3 is 14 amino acids long. Germline CDR1 is DFQATT and CDR2 is SNEGSKA (reference sequence). V was clipped by 3 bases and J by 3 bases; unmatched bases: 5. The CDR3 DNA reads TGCAGTGCTAGGAACAGGGGCCACAATCAGCCCCAGCATTTT. It specifies CSARNRGHNQPQHF.

The chain couples TRBV5-5 to TRBJ2-4; 7 bases fit TRBD2. CDR3 length: 15 residues. Unmatched junction bases numbered 8, after V lost 4 bases and J lost 4 bases. Looked up from germline, CDR1 is SGHKS and CDR2 is YYEKEE (reference sequence). CDR3 DNA: TGTGCCAGCAGCATAGGACTAGGGGCTAAAAACATTCAGTACTTC. As protein: CASSIGLGAKNIQYF.

This chain uses TRBV28 with TRBJ2-3, with D possibly being TRBD1 (6 bases). Germline CDR1 reads MDHEN; CDR2 reads SYDVKM. There are 12 residues in the CDR3. Trimming took 5 bases from V and 4 from J, leaving 7 bases between them. CDR3 amino acids: CASSRQADTQYF. The CDR3 DNA follows: TGTGCCAGCAGTCGACAGGCAGATACGCAGTATTTT.

The genes are TRBV6-6 and TRBJ1-4; 8 positions match TRBD1. This CDR3 has 16 residues. J gave up 6 bases and V 3 bases, and 9 bases lay outside the gene matches. CDR1 is MNHNY and CDR2 is SVGAGI in the germline V gene (reference sequence). The CDR3 loop reads CASSYGQGLFDEKLFF. Written as DNA, the CDR3 is TGTGCCAGCAGTTATGGACAGGGCTTATTCGATGAAAAACTGTTTTTT.

This chain links TRBV28 with TRBJ2-5, with 8 nucleotides matching TRBD1. In germline, CDR1 is MDHEN, CDR2 SYDVKM. The CDR3 runs 14 residues. V was clipped by 4 bases and J by 4 bases; unmatched bases: 5. In DNA form, the CDR3 reads TGTGCCAGCAGTTGGACAGGGCCCCCAGAGACCCAGTACTTC. Amino acid sequence: CASSWTGPPETQYF.

This clonotype was counted only a few times. This chain connects TRBV28 to TRBJ2-5, with TRBD2 identical over 16 bases. Germline CDR1 and CDR2: MDHEN and SYDVKM. With 5 bases clipped from V and 5 bases from J, the junction kept 5 bases outside the gene matches. The CDR3 consists of 16 residues. The CDR3 bases are TGTGCCAGCAGTGACCAGGGACTAGCGGGGGGGGAGACCCAGTACTTC. Protein: CASSDQGLAGGETQYF.

The chain carries TRBV29-1 and TRBJ2-1; D is unclear. Trimming stripped 5 bases from V and 2 bases from J, with 10 bases between. Germline CDR1 and CDR2: SQVTM and ANQGSEA. This CDR3 is 13 amino acids long. CDR3 DNA: TGCAGCGTTAATAGGGTCCCCTACAATGAGCAGTTCTTC. Encoded protein: CSVNRVPYNEQFF.

This clonotype has a count of ten or more. A read error may produce the germline difference seen at one junction end. V is TRBV5-1 and J is TRBJ2-5; tentatively, D is TRBD1 (6 bases). CDR1 SGHRS and CDR2 YFSETQ come from the germline V gene. The CDR3 contains 13 residues. CDR3 region: CASSLARGETQYF. The CDR3 region has the DNA TGTGCTAGCAGCTTAGCGAGGGGGGAGACCCAGTACTTC.

Only a few counts were recorded for this clonotype. The chain combines TRBV29-1 with TRBJ1-2; 12 bases are a match to TRBD1. V shed 7 bases, J shed 8 bases, and the junction held 8 bases outside the gene matches. The germline CDR1 and CDR2 sequences are SQVTM and ANQGSEA. The CDR3 totals 13 residues. DNA of the CDR3: TGCAGCGCGTACGGGACAGGGGGCTGGGGCTACACCTTC. Translation gives CSAYGTGGWGYTF.

This clonotype was seen a handful of times. The V call is TRBV7-8, the J call TRBJ1-2, with 10 bases aligning to TRBD1. CDR3 size: 16 residues. The V gene end was trimmed by 1 base and the J gene end by 3 bases; junction bases not matched to a gene: 5. Germline CDR1 SGHVS, CDR2 FQNEAQ. The CDR3 reads CASSLVLDRGDYGYTF. The CDR3 nucleotides are TGTGCCAGCAGCTTAGTCCTGGACAGGGGGGACTATGGCTACACCTTC.

The genes are TRBV5-1 and TRBJ2-5, with 7 bases lining up with TRBD1. Germline-derived CDR1 and CDR2 are SGHRS and YFSETQ. The CDR3 is 14 amino acids. The trim removed 0 bases at V and 5 bases at J, leaving 4 bases unmatched. The CDR3 DNA sequence: TGCGCCAGCAGCTTGGAGGGGGCAAGTGAGACCCAGTACTTC. This encodes CASSLEGASETQYF. Full variable domain (missing parts from reference TRBV5-1 and TRBJ2-5): KAGVTQTPRYLIKTRGQQVTLSCSPISGHRSVSWYQQTPGQGLQFLFEYFSETQRNKGNFPGRFSGRQFSNSRSEMNVSTLELGDSALYLCASSLEGASETQYFGPGTRLLVL.

The sample holds a few counts of this clonotype. V usage is TRBV3-1 and J usage is TRBJ1-6; D gene ambiguous. CDR1 and CDR2 from the germline V gene are LGHDT and YNNKEL (reference sequence). Trimming removed 3 bases at V and 14 bases at J, with 14 bases between. This CDR3 is 13 amino acids long. CDR3 nucleotide sequence: TGTGCCAGCAGCCACTTGGACCGGCCAGCCCTCCACTTT. Translating it yields CASSHLDRPALHF.

The chain uses TRBV12-5 and TRBJ2-3; D unclear. Germline values: CDR1 LGHNT, CDR2 FRNRAP. This CDR3 region has 11 residues. Trimming cost V 2 bases and J 4 bases, with 1 base left between them. The CDR3 loop reads CASGLSDTQYF. The CDR3 DNA reads TGTGCTAGTGGTTTGTCAGATACGCAGTATTTT.

This chain joins TRBV5-1 and TRBJ2-3, with D possibly TRBD1 on 6 matching bases. Per germline, CDR1 SGHRS and CDR2 YFSETQ. V gave up 0 bases and J gave up 6 bases, with 11 bases separating them. This CDR3 has 14 residues. CDR3 sequence: CASSLGQAQDTQYF. The CDR3 nucleotides are TGCGCCAGCAGCTTGGGACAGGCCCAGGATACGCAGTATTTT.

The V and J genes are TRBV3-1 and TRBJ1-5, with D perhaps TRBD1 (5 bases). This CDR3 contains 16 residues. V dropped 10 bases and J dropped 4 bases, with 23 bases sitting between them. From germline, CDR1 is LGHDT and CDR2 YNNKEL (reference sequence). The CDR3 DNA follows: TGTGCCACGCCCACGAGACAGAAGGTCCTTAATCAGCCCCAGCATTTT. This encodes CATPTRQKVLNQPQHF.

J is TRBJ2-7 and V is TRBV6-1; D may match TRBD1 or TRBD2 (5 bases each). Trimming removed 5 bases from V and 4 bases from J, with 21 bases in between. Per germline, CDR1 MNHNS and CDR2 SASEGT. The CDR3 consists of 16 residues. CDR3 in DNA: TGTGCCAGCAGTCCCCACAACGCTGGGGACCCTTACGAGCAGTACTTC. Translation gives CASSPHNAGDPYEQYF.

The genes are TRBV5-1 and TRBJ2-5, with TRBD1 matching over 9 bases. J lost 3 bases, V lost 5 bases, and 8 bases had no gene match. The CDR3 extends over 15 amino acids. Germline V gives CDR1 SGHRS, CDR2 YFSETQ. The CDR3 nucleotides are TGCGCCAGCAGTTTACCACGGGACAGGGAAGAGACCCAGTACTTC. It codes for CASSLPRDREETQYF.

V is TRBV5-5 and J is TRBJ2-4; possibly TRBD1 for D (5 bases). With 4 bases removed from V and 7 bases from J, the gap between germline ends came to 9 bases. The length of the CDR3 is 12 residues. The germline V gene encodes CDR1 SGHKS and CDR2 YYEKEE (reference sequence). CDR3 residues: CASSAGLNIQYF. In DNA form, the CDR3 reads TGTGCCAGCAGCGCAGGGCTCAACATTCAGTACTTC.

This clonotype showed up just a few times. Compared with germline, one end of the junction differs, possibly owing to a read error. The chain uses TRBV11-2 and TRBJ1-4; D remains unclear. The germline gives CDR1 SGHAT, CDR2 FQNNGV. This CDR3 comprises 11 residues. The CDR3 here is CASSFAQKLLF. The CDR3 nucleotides are TGTGCCAGCAGCTTCGCCCAAAAACTGCTTTTT.

This clonotype was picked up a small number of times. The genes are TRBV25-1 and TRBJ1-4, with TRBD1 as a possible D gene (5 bases). With 4 bases removed from V and 0 bases from J, the gap between germline ends came to 18 bases. This CDR3 is 18 amino acids long. Germline lookup yields CDR1 MGHDK and CDR2 SYGVNS. The CDR3 coding sequence is TGTGCCAGCAGTGGGCCTCTCTGGGGCCTGGCAACTAATGAAAAACTGTTTTTT. Translation gives CASSGPLWGLATNEKLFF.

This chain uses TRBV6-2 or TRBV6-3 with TRBJ2-7; no reliable D call. The CDR3 has 13 residues. Germline CDR1 reads MNHEY; CDR2 reads SVGEGT. V was trimmed by 2 bases and J by 2 bases, leaving 7 bases between them. Here the CDR3 reads CASSYGETYEQYF. The CDR3 coding sequence is TGTGCCAGCAGTTACGGAGAAACCTACGAGCAGTACTTC.

The gene calls are TRBV12-3 or TRBV12-4 and TRBJ2-5; 7 bases are shared with TRBD2. The CDR3 runs to 15 residues. V lost 5 bases to trimming and J lost 5 bases; unmatched junction nucleotides: 11. CDR3 DNA: TGTGCCAGCAGTCCTCGGGTGGGGGGGGGTGAGACCCAGTACTTC. Translated, it gives CASSPRVGGGETQYF.